A single sample gave rise to the 20 T cell receptor beta chains below, sequenced in a study of Graves' ophthalmopathy and Graves' hyperthyroidism (dated by TCRdb to the late 2010s). Sequencing used an Illumina HiSeq 2000. For repertoire sequencing, the TCR beta CDR3 regions were amplified from RNA transcripts. The first round of RT-PCR was done with HTBI primers and the Qiagen OneStep RT-PCR kit, and was followed by a second round of multiplex PCR, then size selection and purification. TCRdb reprocessing: public reads trimmed at Q25 with fastp, clones called with MiXCR, in-frame beta chains kept. Every entry covers one CDR3 protein and lists the most common genes and DNA from its rows. In this sample the table shows a few hundred thousand distinct CDR3 sequences, about 17% of which occur a single time. Around 2.4% of the sample comes from the top ten. The sequenced sample consisted of peripheral blood. These receptors all stem from an adult woman with stable Graves' hyperthyroidism.

In its sample, this clonotype was seen many times. V and J are TRBV6-2 or TRBV6-3 and TRBJ2-7, with D uncertain. The CDR3 sequence is 12 residues long. The V end lost 0 bases, the J end lost 5 bases, and 5 bases lay between the germline ends. Germline-derived CDR1 and CDR2 are MNHEY and SVGEGT. CDR3: CASSYSSHEQYF. In DNA form, the CDR3 reads TGTGCCAGCAGTTACTCGAGCCACGAGCAGTACTTC.

In this sample, this clonotype turned up many times. An end of the junction differs from the germline gene, which may be a read error. The chain is built from TRBV11-2 and TRBJ2-7; unclear D gene. CDR1 and CDR2 (germline): SGHAT, FQNNGV. The CDR3 is made up of 14 amino acids. The CDR3 DNA reads TGTGCCAGCGGCTTCCGGACCGCCCTGGGCGAGCAGTACTTC. Amino acids: CASGFRTALGEQYF. Full variable domain (rest looked up from reference TRBV11-2 and TRBJ2-7): EAGVAQSPRYKIIEKRQSVAFWCNPISGHATLYWYQQILGQGPKLLIQFQNNGVVDDSQLPKDRFSAERLKGVDSTLKIQPAKLEDSAVYLCASGFRTALGEQYFGPGTRLTVT.

In regard to this clonotype: A much bigger clone sits one base away, suggesting this may be a read error. The genes are TRBV7-9 and TRBJ2-7; 10 nucleotides match TRBD1. The CDR3 is 15 residues long. Germline V gives CDR1 SEHNR, CDR2 FQNEAQ (reference sequence). Here the CDR3 DNA reads TGTGCCAGCAGCCCAGAAGGGACAGGGGCGTACGAGCAGGACTTC. Translation gives CASSPEGTGAYEQDF.

The chain carries TRBV20-1 and TRBJ2-2; D unclear. The germline CDR1 and CDR2 sequences are DFQATT and SNEGSKA (reference sequence). With 4 bases removed from V and 6 bases from J, the gap between germline ends came to 6 bases. This CDR3 has 11 amino acids. The CDR3 DNA follows: TGCAGTGCTAAGGCCGCCGGGGAGCTGTTTTTT. Residues: CSAKAAGELFF.

In its sample, this clonotype was seen many times. The rearrangement joins TRBV5-1 to TRBJ1-3, with TRBD1 identical over 7 bases. This CDR3 is built from 16 residues. Trimming cost V 0 bases and J 0 bases; bases outside gene matches: 3. Germline V CDR1 and CDR2: SGHRS, YFSETQ. The CDR3 DNA is TGCGCCAGCAGCTTGGGGGACAGCCGCTCTGGAAACACCATATATTTT. Protein sequence: CASSLGDSRSGNTIYF.

This clonotype was observed many times. In DNA, the CDR3 is TGTGCCAGCAGTGAACGTAGAGCCACCGGGGAGCTGTTTTTT. This translates into CASSERRATGELFF. The chain uses TRBV25-1 and TRBJ2-2; no clear D. The ends were cut back, 2 bases at V and 4 bases at J, with 8 bases in the middle. This CDR3 has 14 residues. CDR1 is MGHDK, CDR2 SYGVNS, per germline.

This clonotype was detected many times. The chain links TRBV19 to TRBJ1-5, with D maybe TRBD1 (5 bases). Germline CDR1 and CDR2: LNHDA and SQIVND (reference sequence). CDR3 size: 12 residues. V lost 8 bases and J 7 bases, leaving 12 bases between the germline ends. CDR3 nucleotides: TGTGCCAGTGCAGGGACGCGACAGCCCCAGCATTTT. This gives the protein CASAGTRQPQHF.

The table lists this clonotype with many counts. The CDR3 bases are TGTGCCTGGAGTCGGCAGAACAATCAGCCCCAGCATTTT. Translation gives CAWSRQNNQPQHF. The J gene is TRBJ1-5, the V gene TRBV30; D remains ambiguous. Germline CDR1 is GTSNPN and CDR2 is SVGIG (reference sequence). The V end lost 2 bases, the J end lost 3 bases, and 8 bases lay between the germline ends. The CDR3 is made up of 13 amino acids. The complete variable domain, with remaining parts taken from reference TRBV30 and TRBJ1-5, reads SQTIHQWPATLVQPVGSPLSLECTVEGTSNPNLYWYRQAAGRGLQLLFYSVGIGQISSEVPQNLSASRPQDRQFILSSKKLLLSDSGFYLCAWSRQNNQPQHFGDGTRLSIL.

This clonotype was seen many times. The chain joins TRBV19 to TRBJ2-5; D is unresolved. V gave up 1 base and J gave up 4 bases, with 7 bases separating them. CDR1 LNHDA and CDR2 SQIVND come from the germline V gene (reference sequence). CDR3 length: 13 residues. CDR3 sequence reads: CASSIVGSETQYF. DNA of the CDR3: TGTGCCAGTAGTATAGTGGGGTCAGAGACCCAGTACTTC.

This clonotype was seen at least ten times. The V and J genes are TRBV20-1 and TRBJ2-7, with 9 bases lining up with TRBD1. Germline V gene lookup returns CDR1 DFQATT and CDR2 SNEGSKA (reference sequence). The V segment lost 6 bases and the J segment 3 bases; nucleotides outside the gene matches: 6. CDR3 length: 13 amino acids. CDR3 region: CSAAPGQGYEQYF. CDR3 nucleotides: TGCAGTGCAGCACCGGGACAGGGCTACGAGCAGTACTTC.

V usage is TRBV6-1 and J usage is TRBJ1-1; a weak D match, TRBD1 (5 bases). The CDR3 has 12 residues. The ends were cut back, 8 bases at V and 6 bases at J, with 13 bases in the middle. Germline V CDR1 and CDR2: MNHNS, SASEGT. The CDR3 DNA is TGTGCCAGCCAGGGAAATTCAGCTGAAGCTTTCTTT. It specifies CASQGNSAEAFF.

At least ten counts were recorded for this clonotype. The rearrangement joins TRBV12-3 or TRBV12-4 to TRBJ1-5, with TRBD1 matching 8 bases. The CDR3 spans 16 residues. Trimming cost V 4 bases and J 9 bases; bases outside gene matches: 14. CDR3 in DNA: TGTGCCAGCAGTTCCAGAATAACAGGGGGTGGAAGGCCCCAGCATTTT. Its translation is CASSSRITGGGRPQHF.

In this sample, this clonotype turned up a few times. The chain is built from TRBV20-1 and TRBJ2-5; no firm D call. Trimming pared 7 bases from V and 4 bases from J, leaving 10 bases between. From germline, CDR1 is DFQATT and CDR2 SNEGSKA (reference sequence). The CDR3 contains 11 residues. The CDR3 coding sequence is TGCAGTGTCACAAAAGGAGAGACCCAGTACTTC. Residues: CSVTKGETQYF.

The chain is built from TRBV6-2 or TRBV6-3 and TRBJ2-2, with unresolved D. Trimming took 2 bases from V and 3 from J, leaving 7 bases between them. In germline, CDR1 is MNHEY, CDR2 SVGEGT. CDR3 length: 14 residues. The CDR3 DNA reads as TGTGCCAGCAGTTACGCAGGCGACACCGGGGAGCTGTTTTTT. Protein sequence: CASSYAGDTGELFF.

On this clonotype itself: This sequence may be a read error, since a much larger clone differs from it by one base. This CDR3 fails to terminate in the conserved phenylalanine or tryptophan, so it likely reflects a read error. This chain joins TRBV20-1 and TRBJ1-2; D is undetermined. This CDR3 spans 14 amino acids. V lost 1 base and J lost 4, with 13 bases in between. Germline assignment: CDR1 DFQATT and CDR2 SNEGSKA (reference sequence). The CDR3, as DNA: TGCAGTGCTAGAGGCCAGGAGGGCACCTATGGCTACACCTAC. Translation gives CSARGQEGTYGYTY.

This rearrangement joins TRBV20-1 to TRBJ1-2, with D uncertain. Germline V CDR1 and CDR2: DFQATT, SNEGSKA (reference sequence). The CDR3 sequence is 12 residues long. V lost 5 bases to trimming and J lost 2 bases, with 9 bases between them. CDR3 coding DNA: TGCAGTGCTGTAGTCGACAACTATGGCTACACCTTC. It encodes CSAVVDNYGYTF.

This clonotype showed up many times. The chain combines TRBV28 with TRBJ2-7, with 12 bases lining up with TRBD2. The J segment lost 2 bases and the V segment lost 6 bases, leaving 5 bases of the junction unmatched. The germline V gene encodes CDR1 MDHEN and CDR2 SYDVKM. CDR3 length equals 15 residues. The CDR3 reads CASSYSSGRAYEQYF. CDR3 nucleotides: TGTGCCAGCAGCTACTCTAGCGGGAGGGCCTACGAGCAGTACTTC.

This clonotype has a handful of counts. Compared with germline, one end of the junction differs, possibly owing to a read error. The DNA of the CDR3 is TGTGCCAGTAGCCCAATACTACAGGGGGCCAAAAACATTAAGTACTTC. Translating gives CASSPILQGAKNIKYF. The rearrangement links TRBV19 to TRBJ2-4, with 9 nucleotides matching TRBD1. Per germline, CDR1 LNHDA and CDR2 SQIVND (reference sequence). The CDR3 has 16 residues.

This clonotype was found many times. The chain combines TRBV11-2 with TRBJ2-7; 8 positions agree with TRBD1. Germline values: CDR1 SGHAT, CDR2 FQNNGV. Trimming cost V 2 bases and J 2 bases; bases outside gene matches: 5. This CDR3 has 15 amino acids. CDR3 in DNA: TGTGCCAGCAGCTTAACCGGGACAGGAACCTACGAGCAGTACTTC. Translating gives CASSLTGTGTYEQYF.

Comment on this clonotype: This likely comes from a read error, as the CDR3 has no conserved phenylalanine or tryptophan at its end. The DNA is left out, because the CDR3 cannot be placed on it with certainty; the CDR3 is given as TCRdb lists it. The V call is TRBV2, the J call TRBJ1-1. The CDR3 adds up to 14 amino acids, both ends counted. Looked up from germline, CDR1 is SNHLY and CDR2 is FYNNEI. The CDR3 is CASSELTVNTEACL.